The clone carrying this T cell receptor beta chain was seen ten or more times. What it binds is not known. The TCRbeta library incorporated unique molecular identifiers. A single record per CDR3 protein comes from TCRdb applying MiXCR to the PCR reads. The sample lists around 250,000 distinct CDR3 sequences, about 26% seen once, with 2.6% in the top ten. The sample comes from a study of T-cell reconstitution after alpha-beta-depleted transplantation in children. Study-level points and caveats: The origin of alpha-beta T cells about two months after transplant was reportedly several hundred expanded graft clones. Newly generated T cells supplied most T-cell counts and diversity one year post-transplant. Surviving recipient T cells and thymic progenitors accounted for the high day-60 TCRbeta diversity observed in some patients.

The CDR3 runs to 13 residues. Germline V lookup: CDR1 SQVTM, CDR2 ANQGSEA. The J segment lost 4 bases and the V segment lost 1 base, leaving 1 base of the junction unmatched. The sequence derives from a girl aged 2-15 years with Fanconi anemia, due to receive a stem cell transplant. The V and J genes are TRBV29-1 and TRBJ1-1, with 9 bases fitting TRBD1. Sequenced material: PBMCs, taken before TCRalphabeta/CD19-depleted stem cell transplant. The CDR3 is CSVEGQGGTEAFF. The CDR3 DNA sequence: TGCAGCGTTGAAGGACAGGGGGGCACTGAAGCTTTCTTT.